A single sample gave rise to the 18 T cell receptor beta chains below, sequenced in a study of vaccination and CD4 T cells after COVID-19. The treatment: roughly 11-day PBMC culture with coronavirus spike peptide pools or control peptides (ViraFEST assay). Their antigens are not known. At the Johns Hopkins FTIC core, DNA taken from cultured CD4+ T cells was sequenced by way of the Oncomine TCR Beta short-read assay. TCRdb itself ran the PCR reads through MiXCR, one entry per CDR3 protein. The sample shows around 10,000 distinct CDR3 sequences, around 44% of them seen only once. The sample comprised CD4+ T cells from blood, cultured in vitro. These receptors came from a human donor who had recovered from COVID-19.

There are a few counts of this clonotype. For the CDR3, the DNA is TGTGCCAGCAGCTTAGGCTTCCTCAGACAGGGGCAAGGCTACACCTTC. Residues: CASSLGFLRQGQGYTF. The J gene is TRBJ1-2, the V gene TRBV7-2, with 8 positions matching TRBD1. Germline CDR1 SGHTA, CDR2 FQGNSA. V dropped 1 base and J dropped 8; count of bases not matched to a gene: 12. This CDR3 has 16 amino acids.

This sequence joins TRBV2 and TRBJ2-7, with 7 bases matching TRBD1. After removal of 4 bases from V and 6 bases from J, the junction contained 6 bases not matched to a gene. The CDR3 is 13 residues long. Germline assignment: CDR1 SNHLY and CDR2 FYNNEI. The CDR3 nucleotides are TGTGCCAGCAGTGGTACGACAGGGACCGAGCAGTACTTC. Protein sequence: CASSGTTGTEQYF.

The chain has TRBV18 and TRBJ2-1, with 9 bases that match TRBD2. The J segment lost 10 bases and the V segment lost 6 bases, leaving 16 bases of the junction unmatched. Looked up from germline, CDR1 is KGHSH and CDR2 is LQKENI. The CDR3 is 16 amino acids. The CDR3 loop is CASSHQRASGEREQFF. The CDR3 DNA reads TGTGCCAGCTCCCATCAAAGGGCTAGCGGGGAGAGGGAGCAGTTCTTC.

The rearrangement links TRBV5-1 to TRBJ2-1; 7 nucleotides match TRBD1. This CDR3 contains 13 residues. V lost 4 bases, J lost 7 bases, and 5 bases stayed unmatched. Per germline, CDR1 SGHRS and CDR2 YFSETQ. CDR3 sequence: CASSMGQTNEQFF. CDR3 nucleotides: TGCGCCAGCAGCATGGGACAGACTAATGAGCAGTTCTTC. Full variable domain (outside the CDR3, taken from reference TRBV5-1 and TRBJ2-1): KAGVTQTPRYLIKTRGQQVTLSCSPISGHRSVSWYQQTPGQGLQFLFEYFSETQRNKGNFPGRFSGRQFSNSRSEMNVSTLELGDSALYLCASSMGQTNEQFFGPGTRLTVL.

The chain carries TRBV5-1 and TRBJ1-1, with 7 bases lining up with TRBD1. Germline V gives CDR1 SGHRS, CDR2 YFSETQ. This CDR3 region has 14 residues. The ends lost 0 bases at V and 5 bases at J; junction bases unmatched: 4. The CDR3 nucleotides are TGCGCCAGCAGCTTGGCAGGGGGGAGAACTGAAGCTTTCTTT. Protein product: CASSLAGGRTEAFF.

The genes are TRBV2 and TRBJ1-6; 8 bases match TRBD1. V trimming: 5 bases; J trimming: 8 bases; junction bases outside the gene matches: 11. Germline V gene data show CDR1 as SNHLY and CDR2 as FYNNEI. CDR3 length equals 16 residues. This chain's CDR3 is CASSHAGGPPDSPLHF. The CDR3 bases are TGTGCCAGCAGTCACGCAGGGGGCCCTCCCGATTCACCCCTCCACTTT.

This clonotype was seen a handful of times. The CDR3 bases are TGTGCCAGCAGTTATCGAGGAGGCTACACCTTC. Translating gives CASSYRGGYTF. The chain carries TRBV6-5 and TRBJ1-2; D unresolved. Looked up from germline, CDR1 is MNHEY and CDR2 is SVGAGI. V was cut by 3 bases and J by 8 bases, with 7 bases left in between. This CDR3 is built from 11 residues.

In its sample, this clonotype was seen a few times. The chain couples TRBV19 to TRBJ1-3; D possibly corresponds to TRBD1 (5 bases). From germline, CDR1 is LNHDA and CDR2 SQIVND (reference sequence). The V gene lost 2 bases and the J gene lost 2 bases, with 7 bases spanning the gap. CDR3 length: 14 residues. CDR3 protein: CASSIRGTGNTIYF. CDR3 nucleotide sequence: TGTGCCAGTAGTATACGGGGGACTGGAAACACCATATATTTT. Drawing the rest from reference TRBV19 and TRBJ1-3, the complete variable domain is DGGITQSPKYLFRKEGQNVTLSCEQNLNHDAMYWYRQDPGQGLRLIYYSQIVNDFQKGDIAEGYSVSREKKESFPLTVTSAQKNPTAFYLCASSIRGTGNTIYFGEGSWLTVV.

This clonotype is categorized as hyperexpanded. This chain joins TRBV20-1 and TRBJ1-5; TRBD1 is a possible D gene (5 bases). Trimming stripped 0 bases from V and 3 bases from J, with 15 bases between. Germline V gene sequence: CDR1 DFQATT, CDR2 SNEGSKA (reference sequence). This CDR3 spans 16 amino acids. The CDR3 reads CSARDIQEGANQPQHF. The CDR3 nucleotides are TGCAGTGCTAGAGACATACAGGAAGGGGCCAATCAGCCCCAGCATTTT.

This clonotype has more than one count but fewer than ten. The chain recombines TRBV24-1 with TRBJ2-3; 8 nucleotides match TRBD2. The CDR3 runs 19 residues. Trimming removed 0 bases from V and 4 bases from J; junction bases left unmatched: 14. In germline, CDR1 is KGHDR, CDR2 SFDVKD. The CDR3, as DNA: TGTGCCACCAGTGATTTGTTCGGGAGTCCAGCGGGGGCCTCAGATACGCAGTATTTT. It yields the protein CATSDLFGSPAGASDTQYF.

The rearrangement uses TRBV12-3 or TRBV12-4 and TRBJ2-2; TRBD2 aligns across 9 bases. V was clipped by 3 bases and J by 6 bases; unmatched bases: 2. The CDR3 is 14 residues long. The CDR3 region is CASSLGGGAGELFF. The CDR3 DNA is TGTGCCAGCAGTTTGGGCGGGGGGGCCGGGGAGCTGTTTTTT.

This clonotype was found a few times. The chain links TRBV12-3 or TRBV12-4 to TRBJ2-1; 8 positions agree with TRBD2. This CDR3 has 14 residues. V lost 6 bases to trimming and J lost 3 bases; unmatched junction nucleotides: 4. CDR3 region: CASRDTSGYNEQFF. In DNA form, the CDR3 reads TGTGCCAGCAGAGATACTAGCGGCTACAATGAGCAGTTCTTC.

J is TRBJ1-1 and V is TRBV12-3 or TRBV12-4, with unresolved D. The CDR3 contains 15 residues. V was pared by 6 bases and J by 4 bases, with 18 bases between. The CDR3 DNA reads TGTGCCAGCAGCCCGCCAAGCGTTTGGGGCACTGAAGCTTTCTTT. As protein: CASSPPSVWGTEAFF.

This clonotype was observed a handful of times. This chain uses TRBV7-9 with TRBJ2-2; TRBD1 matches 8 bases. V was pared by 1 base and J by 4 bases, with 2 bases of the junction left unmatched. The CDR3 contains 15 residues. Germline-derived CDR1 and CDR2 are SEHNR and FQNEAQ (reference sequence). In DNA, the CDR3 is TGTGCCAGCAGCTTAGGGGACAGGTTCACCGGGGAGCTGTTTTTT. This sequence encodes CASSLGDRFTGELFF.

The CDR3 DNA sequence: TGTGCCAGCAGTTCCGCGGGGGGACCGGAGACCCAGTACTTC. This sequence encodes CASSSAGGPETQYF. V is TRBV12-3 or TRBV12-4 and J is TRBJ2-5, with 8 positions matching TRBD2. This CDR3 has 14 residues. V gave up 4 bases and J gave up 5 bases; unmatched junction bases: 6.

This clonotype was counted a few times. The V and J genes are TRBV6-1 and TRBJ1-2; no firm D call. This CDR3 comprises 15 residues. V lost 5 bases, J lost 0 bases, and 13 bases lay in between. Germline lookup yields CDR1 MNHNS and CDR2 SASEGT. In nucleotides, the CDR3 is TGTGCCAGCAGTCGCAGTGGGGTTACTAACTATGGCTACACCTTC. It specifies CASSRSGVTNYGYTF.

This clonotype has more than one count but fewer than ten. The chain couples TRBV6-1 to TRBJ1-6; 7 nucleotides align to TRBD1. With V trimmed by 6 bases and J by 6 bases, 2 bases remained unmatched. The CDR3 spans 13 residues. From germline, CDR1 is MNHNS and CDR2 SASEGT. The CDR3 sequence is CASRRDSNSPLHF. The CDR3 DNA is TGTGCCAGCAGAAGGGACAGTAATTCACCCCTCCACTTT.

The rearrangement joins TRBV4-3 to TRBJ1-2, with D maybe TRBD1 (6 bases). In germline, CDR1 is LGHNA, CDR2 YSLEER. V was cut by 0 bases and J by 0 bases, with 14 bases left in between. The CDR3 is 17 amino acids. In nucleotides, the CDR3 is TGCGCCAGCAGCCAAGAGAAGGTCCAGGGGCCTAACTATGGCTACACCTTC. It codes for CASSQEKVQGPNYGYTF.